The entry below gives a single T cell receptor beta chain sequence along with its context. This record belongs to a study of blood T cell repertoires in COVID-19. About the study: T cells, B-cell-depleted T cells, or PBMCs provided the cDNA or gDNA that served as material.

Cohort assignment relied on participant-reported clinical history. Shortly before study entry, within 2 weeks, exposed participants had met a COVID-19 case. Germline V lookup: CDR1 MGHRA, CDR2 YSYEKL. V dropped 0 bases and J dropped 7; count of bases not matched to a gene: 9. This CDR3 region has 16 residues. In the authors' methods: Estimates of nucleated cell counts were drawn from the amplification of reference gene primers. TCRdb's copy holds only in-frame clones and misses some; the assay was immunoSEQ multiplex PCR. V, J and clone size derive from that table, while D and trimming were established from the DNA sequence. The sample contains 200,000 to 250,000 clones, 85% to 90% of which appear only once.

The chain joins TRBV4-1 to TRBJ2-1; TRBD2 agrees at 7 bases. Sequencing was carried out using PBMCs or T cells enriched from blood (not recorded which). This clonotype was obtained from a man aged 50-60 years who had been exposed to COVID-19. The CDR3 DNA sequence: TGCGCCAGCAGCCAAGAGAGGTCGGGAGGATCAAATGAGCAGTTCTTC. Translating gives CASSQERSGGSNEQFF.